The rows below give T cell receptor beta chains drawn from one sample of a study of radiation and T cells in renal cell carcinoma. TCRdb's table, derived via immunoSEQ multiplex PCR, lists solely in-frame clones and lacks some. Of about 130,000 clones listed, approximately 91% are singletons. Sequenced here: blood, sampled from a patient whose treatment included radiotherapy and nephrectomy. These receptors all stem from a woman between 50 and 59 years old with renal cell carcinoma. Each CDR3 is given with its conserved first and last residue. A D gene is named only where the DNA matches it firmly. Some rows mark clone size as missing; the rest say once, few, many or name a class of expanded clone.

. | TRBJ2-6 | . | TRBV5-6 | CASRGLSSGANVLTF | TGTGCCAGCAGGGGTCTCTCTTCTGGGGCCAACGTCCTGACTTTC
. | TRBJ2-7 | . | TRBV4-1 | CASSQLPGLFEQYF | TGCGCCAGCAGCCAATTGCCAGGGCTGTTCGAGCAGTACTTC
. | TRBJ1-2 | . | TRBV6-1 | CASSERSDRRDYGYTF | TGTGCCAGCAGTGAAAGATCGGACCGGCGAGACTATGGCTACACCTTC
. | TRBJ1-3 | . | TRBV4-2 | CASSQEDSYFSGNTIYF | TGTGCCAGCAGCCAAGAGGACAGCTACTTCTCTGGAAACACCATATATTTT
. | TRBJ1-4 | . | TRBV7-2 | CASSLERRAIEKLFF | TGTGCCAGCAGCTTAGAGCGCAGGGCCATTGAAAAACTGTTTTTT
TRBD1 | TRBJ1-2 | few | TRBV19 | CASRKGGAGAYGYTF | TGTGCCAGTAGGAAAGGGGGCGCGGGTGCCTATGGCTACACCTTC
TRBD2 | TRBJ2-3 | once | TRBV30 | CAWSELAGVADTQYF | TGTGCCTGGAGTGAACTAGCGGGGGTGGCAGATACGCAGTATTTT
TRBD1 | TRBJ2-7 | . | TRBV18 | CASSTRTGIHEQYF | TGTGCCAGCTCAACTAGGACAGGGATTCACGAGCAGTACTTC
. | TRBJ2-7 | . | TRBV29-1 | CSVVVFVDPYEQYF | TGCAGCGTTGTCGTTTTCGTAGATCCCTACGAGCAGTACTTC
. | TRBJ1-2 | . | TRBV7-8 | CASSLITRGDGYGYTF | TGTGCCAGCAGCTTAATTACGAGGGGCGACGGCTATGGCTACACCTTC
. | TRBJ2-3 | . | TRBV27 | CASSFSWEDTQYF | TGTGCCAGCAGTTTTAGCTGGGAAGATACGCAGTATTTT
TRBD1 | TRBJ2-1 | once | TRBV28 | CASSLPGQGDGEQFF | TGTGCCAGCAGTTTACCGGGACAGGGGGATGGTGAGCAGTTCTTC
TRBD1 | TRBJ2-7 | once | TRBV29-1 | CSVGQGGYEQYF | TGCAGCGTCGGACAGGGCGGGTACGAGCAGTACTTC
. | TRBJ2-3 | . | TRBV7-2 | CASSRGSGRTTSTDTQYF | TGTGCCAGCAGCCGTGGGTCAGGGAGGACCACTAGCACAGATACGCAGTATTTT